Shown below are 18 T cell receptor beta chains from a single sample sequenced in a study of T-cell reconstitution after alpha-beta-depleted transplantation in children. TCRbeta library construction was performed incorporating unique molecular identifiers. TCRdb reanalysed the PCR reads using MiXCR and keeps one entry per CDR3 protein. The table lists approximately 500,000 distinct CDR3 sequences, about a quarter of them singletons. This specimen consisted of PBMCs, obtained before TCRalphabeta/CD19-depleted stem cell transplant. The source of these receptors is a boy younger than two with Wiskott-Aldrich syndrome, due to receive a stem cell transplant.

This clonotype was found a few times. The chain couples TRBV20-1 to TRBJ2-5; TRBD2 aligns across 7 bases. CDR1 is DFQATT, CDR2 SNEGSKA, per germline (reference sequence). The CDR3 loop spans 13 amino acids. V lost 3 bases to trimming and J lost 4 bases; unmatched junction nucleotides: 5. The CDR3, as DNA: TGCAGTGCTAGTCCAGGACTAGGAGAGACCCAGTACTTC. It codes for CSASPGLGETQYF.

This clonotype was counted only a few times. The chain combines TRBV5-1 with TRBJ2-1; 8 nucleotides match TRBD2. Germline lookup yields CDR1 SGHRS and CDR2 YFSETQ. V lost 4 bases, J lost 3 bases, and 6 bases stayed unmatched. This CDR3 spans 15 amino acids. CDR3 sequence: CASSISSGLYNEQFF. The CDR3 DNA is TGCGCCAGCAGCATATCTAGCGGGCTCTACAATGAGCAGTTCTTC.

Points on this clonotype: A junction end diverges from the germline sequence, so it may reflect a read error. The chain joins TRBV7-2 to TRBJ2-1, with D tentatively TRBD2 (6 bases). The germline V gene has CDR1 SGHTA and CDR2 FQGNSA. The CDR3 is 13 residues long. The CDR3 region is CASSNGMGGEQFF. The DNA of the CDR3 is TGTGCGAGCAGTAACGGGATGGGGGGTGAGCAGTTCTTC.

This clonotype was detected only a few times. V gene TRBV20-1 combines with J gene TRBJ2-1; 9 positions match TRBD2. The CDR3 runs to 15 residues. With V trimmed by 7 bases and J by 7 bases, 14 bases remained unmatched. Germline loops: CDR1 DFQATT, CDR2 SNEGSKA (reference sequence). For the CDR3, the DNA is TGCAGTGAAACAATTAGCGGGAGAACCTGGAATGAGCAGTTCTTC. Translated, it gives CSETISGRTWNEQFF.

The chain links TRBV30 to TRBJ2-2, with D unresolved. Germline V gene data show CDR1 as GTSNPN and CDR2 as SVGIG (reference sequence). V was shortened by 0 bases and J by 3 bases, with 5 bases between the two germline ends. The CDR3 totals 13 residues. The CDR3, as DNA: TGTGCCTGGAGTGTAATGGACACCGGGGAGCTGTTTTTT. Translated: CAWSVMDTGELFF.

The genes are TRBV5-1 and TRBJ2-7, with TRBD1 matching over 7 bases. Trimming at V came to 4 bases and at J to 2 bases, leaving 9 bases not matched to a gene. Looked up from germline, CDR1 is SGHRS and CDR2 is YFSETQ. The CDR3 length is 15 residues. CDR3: CASSREGARAYEQYF. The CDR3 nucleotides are TGCGCCAGCAGCCGAGAGGGGGCCCGAGCCTACGAGCAGTACTTC.

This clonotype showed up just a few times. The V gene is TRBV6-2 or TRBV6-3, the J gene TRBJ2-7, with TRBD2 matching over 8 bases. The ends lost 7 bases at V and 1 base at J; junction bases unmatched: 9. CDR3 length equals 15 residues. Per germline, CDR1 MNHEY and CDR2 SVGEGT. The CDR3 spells CASTEREYGSYEQYF. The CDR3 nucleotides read TGTGCCAGCACCGAGCGGGAGTATGGATCCTACGAGCAGTACTTC.

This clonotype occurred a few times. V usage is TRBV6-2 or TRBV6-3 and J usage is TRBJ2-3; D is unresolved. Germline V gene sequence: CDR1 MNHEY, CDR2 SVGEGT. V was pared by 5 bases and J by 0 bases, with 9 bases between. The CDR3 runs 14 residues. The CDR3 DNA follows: TGTGCCAGCAGTACTTTCTCTAGCACAGATACGCAGTATTTT. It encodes CASSTFSSTDTQYF.

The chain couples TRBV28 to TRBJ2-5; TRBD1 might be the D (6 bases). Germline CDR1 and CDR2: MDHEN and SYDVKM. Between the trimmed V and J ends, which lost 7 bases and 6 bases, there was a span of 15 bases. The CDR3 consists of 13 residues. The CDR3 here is CASNLQGTKTQYF. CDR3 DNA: TGTGCCAGCAACCTACAGGGCACCAAGACCCAGTACTTC.

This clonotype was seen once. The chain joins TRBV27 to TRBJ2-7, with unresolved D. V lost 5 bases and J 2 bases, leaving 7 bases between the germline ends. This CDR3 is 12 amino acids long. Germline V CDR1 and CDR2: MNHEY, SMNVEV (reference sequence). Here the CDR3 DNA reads TGTGCCAGCAGTAAACCAACCTACGAGCAGTACTTC. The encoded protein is CASSKPTYEQYF.

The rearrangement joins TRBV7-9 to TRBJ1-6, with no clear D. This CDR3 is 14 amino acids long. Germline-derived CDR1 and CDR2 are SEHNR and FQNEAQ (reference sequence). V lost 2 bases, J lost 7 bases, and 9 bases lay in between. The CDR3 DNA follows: TGTGCCAGCAGCTTACAGACTCCCAATTCACCCCTCCACTTT. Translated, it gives CASSLQTPNSPLHF.

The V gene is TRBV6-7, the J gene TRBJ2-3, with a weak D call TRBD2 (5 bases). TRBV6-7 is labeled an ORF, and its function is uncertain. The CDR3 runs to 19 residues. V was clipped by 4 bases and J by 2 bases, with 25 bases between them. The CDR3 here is CASSFLTGAGQLYTDTQYF. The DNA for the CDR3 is TGTGCCAGCAGTTTCTTGACTGGCGCGGGCCAACTCTACACAGATACGCAGTATTTT.

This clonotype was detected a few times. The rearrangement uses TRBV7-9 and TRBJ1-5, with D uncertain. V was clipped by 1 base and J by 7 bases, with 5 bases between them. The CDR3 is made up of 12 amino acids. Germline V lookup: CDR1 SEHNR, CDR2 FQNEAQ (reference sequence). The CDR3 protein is CASSLGRQPQHF. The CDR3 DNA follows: TGTGCCAGCAGCTTAGGTAGGCAGCCCCAGCATTTT.

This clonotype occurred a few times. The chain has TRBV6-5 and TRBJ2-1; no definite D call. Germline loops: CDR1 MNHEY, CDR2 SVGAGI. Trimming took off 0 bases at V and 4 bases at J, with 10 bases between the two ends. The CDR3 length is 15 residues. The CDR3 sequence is CASSYSRLGYNEQFF. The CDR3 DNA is TGTGCCAGCAGTTACTCGAGGCTGGGGTACAATGAGCAGTTCTTC.

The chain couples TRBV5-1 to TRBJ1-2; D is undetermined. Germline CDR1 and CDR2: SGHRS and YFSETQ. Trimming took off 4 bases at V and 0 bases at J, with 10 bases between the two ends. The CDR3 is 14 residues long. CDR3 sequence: CASSPSEANYGYTF. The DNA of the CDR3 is TGCGCCAGCAGCCCGAGTGAGGCTAACTATGGCTACACCTTC.

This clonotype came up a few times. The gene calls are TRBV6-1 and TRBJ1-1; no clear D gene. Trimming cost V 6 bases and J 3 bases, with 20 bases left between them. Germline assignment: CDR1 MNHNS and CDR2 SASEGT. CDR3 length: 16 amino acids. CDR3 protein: CASSRASAGRDTEAFF. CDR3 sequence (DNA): TGTGCCAGCAGCCGTGCTTCCGCGGGTAGAGACACTGAAGCTTTCTTT.

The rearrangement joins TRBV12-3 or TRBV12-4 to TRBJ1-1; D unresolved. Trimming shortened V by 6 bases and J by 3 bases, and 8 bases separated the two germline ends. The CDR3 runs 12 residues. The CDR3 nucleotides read TGTGCCAGCAGCAAAATCTACACTGAAGCTTTCTTT. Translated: CASSKIYTEAFF.

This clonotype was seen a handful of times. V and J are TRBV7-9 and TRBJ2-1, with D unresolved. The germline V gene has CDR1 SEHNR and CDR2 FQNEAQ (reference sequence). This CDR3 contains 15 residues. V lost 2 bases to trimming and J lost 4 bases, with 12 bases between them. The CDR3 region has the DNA TGTGCCAGCAGCTTATGGGGTTACCCGTACAATGAGCAGTTCTTC. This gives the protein CASSLWGYPYNEQFF.